Shown below are 12 T cell receptor beta chains from a single sample sequenced in a study of T cells after yellow fever vaccination. A single record per CDR3 protein comes from TCRdb applying MiXCR to the 5' RACE reads. This sample has 300,000 to 400,000 distinct CDR3 sequences, with almost 4% found just once. Source: PBMCs, taken 5 days after the yellow fever booster vaccination. Receptor source: a man between 18 and 35 years old who received the YFV17D yellow fever vaccine.

This clonotype showed up just a few times. This rearrangement joins TRBV7-2 to TRBJ1-5; D unresolved. CDR1 is SGHTA, CDR2 FQGNSA, per germline. This CDR3 is 13 amino acids long. V gave up 5 bases and J gave up 5 bases, with 10 bases separating them. The CDR3 loop is CASSASQHQPQHF. CDR3 DNA: TGTGCCAGCAGCGCCAGCCAACATCAGCCCCAGCATTTT.

V usage is TRBV7-9 and J usage is TRBJ1-3; D is ambiguous. The V and J ends lost 11 bases and 4 bases respectively, with 3 bases between them. The CDR3 is made up of 9 amino acids. Germline V gives CDR1 SEHNR, CDR2 FQNEAQ (reference sequence). The CDR3 region has the DNA TGTGCCCTCGGAAACACCATATATTTT. Translation: CALGNTIYF.

This clonotype has more than one count but fewer than ten. The chain has TRBV10-3 and TRBJ2-7; possible D gene TRBD2, 7 bases. The CDR3 runs to 13 residues. The V and J ends lost 7 bases and 5 bases respectively, with 15 bases between them. CDR1 ENHRY and CDR2 SYGVKD come from the germline V gene. CDR3 sequence reads: CAINRGASDEQYF. The CDR3 DNA reads TGTGCCATCAACCGGGGGGCTAGCGACGAGCAGTACTTC.

This clonotype came up a few times. This chain links TRBV4-2 with TRBJ2-5, with a possible D match to TRBD2 (6 bases). The germline gives CDR1 LGHNA, CDR2 YNFKEQ. The V end was cut by 5 bases, the J end by 1 base, with 14 bases between. The CDR3 extends over 15 amino acids. The CDR3 DNA reads as TGTGCCAGCAGCGACAGTGGGGACTCCCAAGAGACCCAGTACTTC. Encoded protein: CASSDSGDSQETQYF.

This chain links TRBV12-3 or TRBV12-4 with TRBJ2-3; 7 bases match TRBD2. CDR3 length: 14 residues. V lost 5 bases and J lost 3; bases outside the gene matches: 5. The CDR3 sequence: CASSTSGTTDTQYF. The CDR3 DNA reads as TGTGCCAGCAGTACGAGCGGGACGACAGATACGCAGTATTTT.

At least ten counts were recorded for this clonotype. CDR3 sequence reads: CASSYSAGSLYNEQFF. The CDR3 region has the DNA TGTGCCAGCAGTTACTCGGCGGGGTCGTTGTACAATGAGCAGTTCTTC. The rearrangement joins TRBV6-5 to TRBJ2-1, with D maybe TRBD2 (6 bases). The CDR3 runs 16 residues. Germline V lookup: CDR1 MNHEY, CDR2 SVGAGI. V was cut by 0 bases and J by 4 bases, with 13 bases left in between.

This clonotype was counted at least ten times. The chain is built from TRBV4-1 and TRBJ1-5; TRBD1 is a possible D gene (6 bases). This CDR3 comprises 18 residues. V lost 0 bases to trimming and J lost 4 bases, with 19 bases between them. Germline V gene lookup returns CDR1 MGHRA and CDR2 YSYEKL. The CDR3 reads CASSQDYGGRVVNQPQHF. The DNA for the CDR3 is TGCGCCAGCAGCCAAGATTACGGGGGCCGCGTGGTGAATCAGCCCCAGCATTTT.

V usage is TRBV19 and J usage is TRBJ1-5; D remains unclear. The CDR3 is 12 residues long. Trimming pared 5 bases from V and 9 bases from J, leaving 11 bases between. Germline CDR1 LNHDA, CDR2 SQIVND (reference sequence). The CDR3 reads CASSPINGPQHF. In DNA form, the CDR3 reads TGTGCCAGTAGTCCGATTAACGGGCCCCAGCATTTT.

This clonotype showed up many times. This rearrangement joins TRBV28 to TRBJ1-1, with a possible D match to TRBD1 (6 bases). Per germline, CDR1 MDHEN and CDR2 SYDVKM. The CDR3 runs 14 residues. V dropped 3 bases and J dropped 4 bases, with 12 bases sitting between them. The CDR3 DNA is TGTGCCAGCAGTTTCTGGCAGGGGTCCACTGAAGCTTTCTTT. Residues: CASSFWQGSTEAFF.

This clonotype was detected only a few times. The V call is TRBV9, the J call TRBJ1-2; D possibly corresponds to TRBD1 (5 bases). This CDR3 region has 15 residues. Trimming removed 2 bases from V and 6 bases from J, with 17 bases in between. The germline V gene encodes CDR1 SGDLS and CDR2 YYNGEE. The CDR3 nucleotides are TGTGCCAGCAGCGTCGGGTATGAACGGGGCAATGGCTACACCTTC. Its protein product is CASSVGYERGNGYTF.

The gene calls are TRBV4-3 and TRBJ2-2; perhaps TRBD2 as D (6 bases). The V and J ends lost 2 bases and 4 bases respectively, with 11 bases between them. CDR3 length equals 15 residues. The germline V gene encodes CDR1 LGHNA and CDR2 YSLEER. CDR3 DNA: TGCGCCAGCAGCCAATGGGGGGACGGCACCGGGGAGCTGTTTTTT. This codes for CASSQWGDGTGELFF.

The chain has TRBV6-6 and TRBJ1-4, with 7 nucleotides matching TRBD1. CDR1 and CDR2 from the germline V gene are MNHNY and SVGAGI (reference sequence). V shed 3 bases and J 4 bases; nucleotides not matched to a gene: 5. The CDR3 has 15 amino acids. CDR3 DNA: TGTGCCAGCAGTTATGACAGGGATTATAATGAAAAACTGTTTTTT. Translation: CASSYDRDYNEKLFF.